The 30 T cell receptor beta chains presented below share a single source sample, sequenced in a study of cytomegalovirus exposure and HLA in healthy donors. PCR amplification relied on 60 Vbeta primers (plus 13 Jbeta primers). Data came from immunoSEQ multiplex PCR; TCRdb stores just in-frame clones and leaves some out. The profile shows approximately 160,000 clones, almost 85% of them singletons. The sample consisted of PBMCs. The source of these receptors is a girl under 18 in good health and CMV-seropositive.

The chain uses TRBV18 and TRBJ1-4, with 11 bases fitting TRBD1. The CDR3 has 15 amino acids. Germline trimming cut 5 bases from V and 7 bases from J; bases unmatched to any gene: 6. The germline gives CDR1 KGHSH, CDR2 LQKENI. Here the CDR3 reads CASSRTGGPGEKLFF. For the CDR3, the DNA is TGTGCCAGCTCAAGGACAGGGGGCCCTGGTGAAAAACTGTTTTTT.

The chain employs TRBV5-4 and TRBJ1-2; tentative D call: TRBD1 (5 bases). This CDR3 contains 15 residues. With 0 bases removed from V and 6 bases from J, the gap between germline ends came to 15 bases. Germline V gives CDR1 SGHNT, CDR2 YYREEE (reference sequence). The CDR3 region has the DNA TGTGCCAGCAGCTTGGGCCAGGTCGGGGGAAATGGCTACACCTTC. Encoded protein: CASSLGQVGGNGYTF.

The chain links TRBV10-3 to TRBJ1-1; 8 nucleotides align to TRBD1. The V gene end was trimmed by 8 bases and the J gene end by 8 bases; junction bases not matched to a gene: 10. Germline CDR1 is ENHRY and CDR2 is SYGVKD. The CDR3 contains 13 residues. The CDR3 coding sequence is TGTGCCATCGGACAGGGACGTTTTGTAGAAGCTTTCTTT. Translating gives CAIGQGRFVEAFF.

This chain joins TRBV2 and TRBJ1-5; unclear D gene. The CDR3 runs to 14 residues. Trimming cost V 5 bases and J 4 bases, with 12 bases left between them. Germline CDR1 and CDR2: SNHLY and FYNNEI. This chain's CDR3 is CASSKIEKNQPQHF. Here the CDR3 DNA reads TGTGCCAGCAGTAAAATAGAAAAAAATCAGCCCCAGCATTTT.

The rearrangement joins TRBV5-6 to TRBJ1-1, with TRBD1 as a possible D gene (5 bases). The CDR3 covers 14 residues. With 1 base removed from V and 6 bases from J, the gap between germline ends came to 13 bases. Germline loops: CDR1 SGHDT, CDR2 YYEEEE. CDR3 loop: CASSLLQSGAEAFF. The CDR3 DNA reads TGTGCCAGCAGCTTGTTACAATCGGGGGCTGAAGCTTTCTTT.

The CDR3 region is CASSIAGGPVETQYF. The CDR3 nucleotides are TGTGCCAGTAGTATAGCGGGGGGGCCCGTAGAGACCCAGTACTTC. The chain combines TRBV19 with TRBJ2-5; 8 bases fit TRBD2. Trimming at V came to 1 base and at J to 4 bases, leaving 5 bases not matched to a gene. The CDR3 has 15 residues. The germline V gene has CDR1 LNHDA and CDR2 SQIVND (reference sequence). Looking up the rest from reference TRBV19 and TRBJ2-5 gives the full variable domain: DGGITQSPKYLFRKEGQNVTLSCEQNLNHDAMYWYRQDPGQGLRLIYYSQIVNDFQKGDIAEGYSVSREKKESFPLTVTSAQKNPTAFYLCASSIAGGPVETQYFGPGTRLLVL.

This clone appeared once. CDR3 coding DNA: TGTGCCAGCAGCTTATATAAGGGAGACACCGGGGAGCTGTTTTTT. Translating it yields CASSLYKGDTGELFF. The rearrangement uses TRBV7-3 and TRBJ2-2, with D tentatively TRBD2 (5 bases). V was pared by 2 bases and J by 3 bases, with 10 bases between. Germline loops: CDR1 SGHTA, CDR2 FQGTGA. CDR3 length: 15 residues.

The CDR3 DNA reads TGTGCCAGTAGACGGGGGGGGATCGCAGATACGCAGTATTTT. Its protein product is CASRRGGIADTQYF. The chain carries TRBV19 and TRBJ2-3; 8 bases are a match to TRBD2. With V trimmed by 6 bases and J by 4 bases, 6 bases remained unmatched. Germline V gene lookup returns CDR1 LNHDA and CDR2 SQIVND (reference sequence). This CDR3 comprises 14 residues. The whole variable domain, filled in from reference TRBV19 and TRBJ2-3, reads DGGITQSPKYLFRKEGQNVTLSCEQNLNHDAMYWYRQDPGQGLRLIYYSQIVNDFQKGDIAEGYSVSREKKESFPLTVTSAQKNPTAFYLCASRRGGIADTQYFGPGTRLTVL.

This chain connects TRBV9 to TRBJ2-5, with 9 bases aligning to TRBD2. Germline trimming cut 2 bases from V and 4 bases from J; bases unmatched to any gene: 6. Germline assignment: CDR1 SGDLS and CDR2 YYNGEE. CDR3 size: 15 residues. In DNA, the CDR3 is TGTGCCAGCAGCGTTAGCGGGGGAGGGGGAGAGACCCAGTACTTC. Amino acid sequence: CASSVSGGGGETQYF.

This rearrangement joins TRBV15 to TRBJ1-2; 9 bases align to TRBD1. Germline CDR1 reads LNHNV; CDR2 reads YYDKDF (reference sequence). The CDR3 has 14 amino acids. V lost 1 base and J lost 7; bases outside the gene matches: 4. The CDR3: CATSRGQGESGYTF. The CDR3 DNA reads TGTGCCACCAGCAGAGGACAGGGGGAAAGTGGCTACACCTTC. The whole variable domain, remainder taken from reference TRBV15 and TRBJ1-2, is DAMVIQNPRYQVTQFGKPVTLSCSQTLNHNVMYWYQQKSSQAPKLLFHYYDKDFNNEADTPDNFQSRRPNTSFCFLDIRSPGLGDTAMYLCATSRGQGESGYTFGSGTRLTVV.

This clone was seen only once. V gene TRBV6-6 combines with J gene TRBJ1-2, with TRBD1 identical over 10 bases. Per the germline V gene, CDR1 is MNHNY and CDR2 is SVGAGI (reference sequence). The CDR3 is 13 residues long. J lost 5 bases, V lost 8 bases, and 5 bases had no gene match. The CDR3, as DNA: TGTGCCAGCGGTGGGGACAGGGGATATGGCTACACCTTC. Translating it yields CASGGDRGYGYTF.

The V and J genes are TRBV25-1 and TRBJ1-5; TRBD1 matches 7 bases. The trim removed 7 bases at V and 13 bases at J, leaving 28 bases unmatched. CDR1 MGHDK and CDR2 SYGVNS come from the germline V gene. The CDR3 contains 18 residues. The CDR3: CASNRPWTGWPKLQSQHF. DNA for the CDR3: TGTGCCAGCAATAGGCCCTGGACAGGATGGCCTAAACTTCAATCTCAGCATTTT.

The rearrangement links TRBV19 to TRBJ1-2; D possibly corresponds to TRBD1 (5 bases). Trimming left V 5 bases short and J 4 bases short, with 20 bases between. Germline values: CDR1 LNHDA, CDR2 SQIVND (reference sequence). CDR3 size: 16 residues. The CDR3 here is CASSPTRGGRGYGYTF. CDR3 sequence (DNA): TGTGCCAGTAGTCCAACTCGGGGGGGACGGGGCTATGGCTACACCTTC.

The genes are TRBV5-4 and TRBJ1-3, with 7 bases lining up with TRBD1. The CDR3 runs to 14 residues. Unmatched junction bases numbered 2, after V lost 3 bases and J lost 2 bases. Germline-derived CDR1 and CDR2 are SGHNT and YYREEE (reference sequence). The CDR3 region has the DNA TGTGCCAGCAGCTATGACAGGGCTGGAAACACCATATATTTT. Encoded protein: CASSYDRAGNTIYF.

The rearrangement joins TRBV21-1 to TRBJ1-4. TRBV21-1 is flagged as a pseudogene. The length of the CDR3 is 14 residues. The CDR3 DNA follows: TGTGCCAGCAGCAAAGACGAGGGAGGCGAAAAACTGTTTTTT. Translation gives CASSKDEGGEKLFF.

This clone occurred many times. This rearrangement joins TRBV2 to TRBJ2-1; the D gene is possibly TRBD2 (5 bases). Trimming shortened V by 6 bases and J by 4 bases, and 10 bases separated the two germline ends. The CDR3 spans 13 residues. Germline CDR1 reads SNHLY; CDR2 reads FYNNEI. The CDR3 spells CASSPDSYNEQFF. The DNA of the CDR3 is TGTGCCAGCAGCCCGGACTCATACAATGAGCAGTTCTTC.

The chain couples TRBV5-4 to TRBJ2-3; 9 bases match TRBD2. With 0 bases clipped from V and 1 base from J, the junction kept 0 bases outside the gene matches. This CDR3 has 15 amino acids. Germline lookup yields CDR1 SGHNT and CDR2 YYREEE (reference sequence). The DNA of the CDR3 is TGTGCCAGCAGCTTGGGCGGGGGGGGCACAGATACGCAGTATTTT. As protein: CASSLGGGGTDTQYF.

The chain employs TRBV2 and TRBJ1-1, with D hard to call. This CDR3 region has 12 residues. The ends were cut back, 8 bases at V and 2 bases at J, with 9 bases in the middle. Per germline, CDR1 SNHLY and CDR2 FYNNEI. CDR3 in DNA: TGTGCCAGCCGAGGGATTAACACTGAAGCTTTCTTT. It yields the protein CASRGINTEAFF.

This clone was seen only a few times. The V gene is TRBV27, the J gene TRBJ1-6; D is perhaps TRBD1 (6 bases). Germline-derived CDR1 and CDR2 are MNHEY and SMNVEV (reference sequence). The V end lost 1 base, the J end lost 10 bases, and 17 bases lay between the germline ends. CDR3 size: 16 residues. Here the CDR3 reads CASSLLGGLAGSPLHF. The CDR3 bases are TGTGCCAGCAGTTTATTGGGGGGGCTCGCAGGATCACCCCTCCACTTT.

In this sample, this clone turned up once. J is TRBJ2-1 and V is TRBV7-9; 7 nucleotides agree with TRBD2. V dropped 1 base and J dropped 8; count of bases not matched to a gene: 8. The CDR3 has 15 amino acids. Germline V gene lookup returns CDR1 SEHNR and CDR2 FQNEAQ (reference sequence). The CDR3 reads CASSLERAGLDEQFF. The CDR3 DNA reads TGTGCCAGCAGCTTAGAGCGAGCGGGGTTGGATGAGCAGTTCTTC. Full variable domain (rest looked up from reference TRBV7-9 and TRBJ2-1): DTGVSQNPRHKITKRGQNVTFRCDPISEHNRLYWYRQTLGQGPEFLTYFQNEAQLEKSRLLSDRFSAERPKGSFSTLEIQRTEQGDSAMYLCASSLERAGLDEQFFGPGTRLTVL.

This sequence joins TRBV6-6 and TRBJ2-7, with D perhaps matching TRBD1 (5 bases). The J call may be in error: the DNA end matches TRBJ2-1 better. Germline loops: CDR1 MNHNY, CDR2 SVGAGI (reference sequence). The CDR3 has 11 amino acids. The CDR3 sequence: CASSYRGEQFF. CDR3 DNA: TGTGCCAGCAGTTACAGGGGTGAGCAGTTCTTC.

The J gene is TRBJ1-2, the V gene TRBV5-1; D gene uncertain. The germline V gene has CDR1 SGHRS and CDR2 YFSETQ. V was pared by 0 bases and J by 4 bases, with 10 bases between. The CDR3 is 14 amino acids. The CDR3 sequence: CASSLGTEPYGYTF. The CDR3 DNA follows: TGCGCCAGCAGCTTGGGAACGGAGCCCTATGGCTACACCTTC.

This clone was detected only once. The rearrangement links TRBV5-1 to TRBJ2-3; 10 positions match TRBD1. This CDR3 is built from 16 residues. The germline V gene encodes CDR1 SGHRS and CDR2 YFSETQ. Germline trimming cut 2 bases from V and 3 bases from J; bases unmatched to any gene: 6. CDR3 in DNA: TGCGCCAGCAGCTTTCCGCCGGGACAGGGGACAGATACGCAGTATTTT. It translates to CASSFPPGQGTDTQYF.

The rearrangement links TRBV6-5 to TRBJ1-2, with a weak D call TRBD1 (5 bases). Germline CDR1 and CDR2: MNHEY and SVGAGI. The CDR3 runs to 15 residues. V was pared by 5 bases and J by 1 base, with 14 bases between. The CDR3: CASSDFRQINYGYTF. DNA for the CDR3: TGTGCCAGCAGTGACTTTAGACAGATTAACTATGGCTACACCTTC.

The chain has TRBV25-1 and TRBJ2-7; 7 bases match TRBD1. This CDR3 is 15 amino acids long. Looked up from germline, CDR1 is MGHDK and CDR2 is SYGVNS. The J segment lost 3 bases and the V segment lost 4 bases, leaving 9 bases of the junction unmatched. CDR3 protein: CASSAQSGTVYEQYF. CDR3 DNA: TGTGCCAGCAGTGCCCAATCCGGGACAGTCTACGAGCAGTACTTC.

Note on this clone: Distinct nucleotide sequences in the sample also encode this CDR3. CDR3 sequence (DNA): TGTGCCAGCAGCTTGGATATGGCGGGGGGGGCGAATGAGCAGTTCTTC. Its protein is CASSLDMAGGANEQFF. This sequence joins TRBV5-6 and TRBJ2-1, with 9 nucleotides matching TRBD2. The CDR3 covers 16 residues. Per the germline V gene, CDR1 is SGHDT and CDR2 is YYEEEE. V was clipped by 0 bases and J by 7 bases; unmatched bases: 8.

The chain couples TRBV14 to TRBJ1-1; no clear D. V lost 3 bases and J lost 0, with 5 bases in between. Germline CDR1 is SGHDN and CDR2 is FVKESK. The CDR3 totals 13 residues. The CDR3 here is CASSQHMNTEAFF. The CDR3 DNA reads TGTGCCAGCAGCCAGCACATGAACACTGAAGCTTTCTTT.

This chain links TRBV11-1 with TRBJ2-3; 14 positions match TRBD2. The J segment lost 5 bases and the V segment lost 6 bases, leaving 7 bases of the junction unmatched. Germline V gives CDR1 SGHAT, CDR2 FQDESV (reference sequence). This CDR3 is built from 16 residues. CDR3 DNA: TGTGCCAGCAGTACCGGGACTAGCGGGGGTCAAGATACGCAGTATTTT. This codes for CASSTGTSGGQDTQYF.

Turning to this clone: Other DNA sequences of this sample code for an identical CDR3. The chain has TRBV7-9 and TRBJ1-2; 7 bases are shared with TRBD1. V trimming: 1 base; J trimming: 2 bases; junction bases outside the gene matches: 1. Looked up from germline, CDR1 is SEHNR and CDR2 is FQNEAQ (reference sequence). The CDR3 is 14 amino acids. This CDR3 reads CASSLGDRNYGYTF. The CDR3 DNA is TGTGCCAGCAGCTTAGGGGACAGAAACTATGGCTACACCTTC.

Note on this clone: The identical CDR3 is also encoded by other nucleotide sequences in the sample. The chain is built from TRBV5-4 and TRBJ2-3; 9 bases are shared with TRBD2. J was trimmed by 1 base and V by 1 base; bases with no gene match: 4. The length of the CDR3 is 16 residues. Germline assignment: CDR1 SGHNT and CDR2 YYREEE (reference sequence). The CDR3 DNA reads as TGTGCCAGCAGCTTGAGGGCTAGCGGGGGCACAGATACGCAGTATTTT. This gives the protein CASSLRASGGTDTQYF.